This TCR beta chain appears in the sequencing data of a study of tumor-infiltrating lymphocytes in primary liver carcinoma. On the study more broadly: Sample yields, roughly 3.65 to 7.5 million productive TCRbeta reads, were similar across the tissue types.

Total RNA (about 500 ng) served as template for TCR beta cDNA synthesis primed by a constant-region primer. ARM-PCR was slightly modified, and three nested multiplex PCR rounds with it gave rise to the TCR beta libraries. The two initial PCR rounds, nine to eleven cycles each, used TRBV1-TRBV30 forward and C-beta reverse primers. TCRdb fed the multiplex PCR reads into MiXCR, producing one record per CDR3 protein. Here the sample spans 60,000 to 90,000 distinct CDR3 sequences, roughly three quarters being singletons. This CDR3 spans 14 amino acids. Germline values: CDR1 SGHDN, CDR2 FVKESK. For each extraction, RNA and DNA were obtained together from 20-30 mg of unsorted bulk tissue.

The sequencing sample was made of liver tumor tissue from sampling region 4. Subset specified: tumor region T4, right-lateral pole. The sequence came from a man aged 35 to 55 with primary liver carcinoma and hepatitis B virus infection. The chain recombines TRBV14 with TRBJ1-2; TRBD1 aligns across 7 bases. This CDR3 reads CGGSQYGTASPLTF. CDR3 bases: TGTGGCGGCAGCCAATATGGGACAGCCTCCCCCCTCACCTTC.